This TCR beta chain was sequenced during a study of blood T cells in healthy people across ages. Germline assignment: CDR1 MNHEY and CDR2 SVGAGI. The CDR3 covers 14 residues. Study-wide points: Underestimates were what the diversity estimates from one million T cells were considered to be. No one knew whether donors had CMV, which possibly confounded expanded clonotype changes.

Through a sample-barcoded 5' primer and a J-beta primer mix, a second PCR was run for roughly 6 to 12 cycles. TCRdb re-derived calls from the 5' RACE reads in MiXCR, one entry per CDR3 protein. The table lists about 680,000 distinct CDR3 sequences, around 45% of them singletons. With regard to this clonotype: Its target is unknown.

This sequence was found in a woman in her fifties or sixties in good health. The chain carries TRBV6-5 and TRBJ2-5, with a tentative D call TRBD2 (5 bases). Near its end, the DNA agrees better with TRBJ2-7, so the J call may be wrong. Sequenced input: blood. Written as DNA, the CDR3 is TGTGCCAGCAGTCGTGACTTCTCTAGCTCCGAGCAGTACTTC. Its translation is CASSRDFSSSEQYF.